The T cell receptor (beta chain) described here comes from a study of CD8 T cells in Susac syndrome. The CDR3 length is 16 residues. Germline lookup yields CDR1 SEHNR and CDR2 FQNEAQ (reference sequence). J gave up 8 bases and V 5 bases, and 15 bases lay outside the gene matches. The RNA, about 0.45 to 1 ug, was put through reverse transcription using random hexamers. TCRdb called the immunoSEQ multiplex PCR reads again in MiXCR, with one record for every CDR3 protein. Of approximately 120,000 distinct CDR3 sequences listed, around nine tenths were seen once; the top ten hold 0.24%. The authors sequenced TCR beta from blood CD8+ and CD4+ T cells.

The sequenced sample consisted of CD8+ T cells from PBMCs. The chain couples TRBV7-9 to TRBJ2-1, with 7 nucleotides matching TRBD1. The sequence was collected from a human donor with multiple sclerosis. In DNA form, the CDR3 reads TGTGCCAGCAGCCTATACAGGGGTGGGGAGAAAGATGAGCAGTTCTTC. This codes for CASSLYRGGEKDEQFF.